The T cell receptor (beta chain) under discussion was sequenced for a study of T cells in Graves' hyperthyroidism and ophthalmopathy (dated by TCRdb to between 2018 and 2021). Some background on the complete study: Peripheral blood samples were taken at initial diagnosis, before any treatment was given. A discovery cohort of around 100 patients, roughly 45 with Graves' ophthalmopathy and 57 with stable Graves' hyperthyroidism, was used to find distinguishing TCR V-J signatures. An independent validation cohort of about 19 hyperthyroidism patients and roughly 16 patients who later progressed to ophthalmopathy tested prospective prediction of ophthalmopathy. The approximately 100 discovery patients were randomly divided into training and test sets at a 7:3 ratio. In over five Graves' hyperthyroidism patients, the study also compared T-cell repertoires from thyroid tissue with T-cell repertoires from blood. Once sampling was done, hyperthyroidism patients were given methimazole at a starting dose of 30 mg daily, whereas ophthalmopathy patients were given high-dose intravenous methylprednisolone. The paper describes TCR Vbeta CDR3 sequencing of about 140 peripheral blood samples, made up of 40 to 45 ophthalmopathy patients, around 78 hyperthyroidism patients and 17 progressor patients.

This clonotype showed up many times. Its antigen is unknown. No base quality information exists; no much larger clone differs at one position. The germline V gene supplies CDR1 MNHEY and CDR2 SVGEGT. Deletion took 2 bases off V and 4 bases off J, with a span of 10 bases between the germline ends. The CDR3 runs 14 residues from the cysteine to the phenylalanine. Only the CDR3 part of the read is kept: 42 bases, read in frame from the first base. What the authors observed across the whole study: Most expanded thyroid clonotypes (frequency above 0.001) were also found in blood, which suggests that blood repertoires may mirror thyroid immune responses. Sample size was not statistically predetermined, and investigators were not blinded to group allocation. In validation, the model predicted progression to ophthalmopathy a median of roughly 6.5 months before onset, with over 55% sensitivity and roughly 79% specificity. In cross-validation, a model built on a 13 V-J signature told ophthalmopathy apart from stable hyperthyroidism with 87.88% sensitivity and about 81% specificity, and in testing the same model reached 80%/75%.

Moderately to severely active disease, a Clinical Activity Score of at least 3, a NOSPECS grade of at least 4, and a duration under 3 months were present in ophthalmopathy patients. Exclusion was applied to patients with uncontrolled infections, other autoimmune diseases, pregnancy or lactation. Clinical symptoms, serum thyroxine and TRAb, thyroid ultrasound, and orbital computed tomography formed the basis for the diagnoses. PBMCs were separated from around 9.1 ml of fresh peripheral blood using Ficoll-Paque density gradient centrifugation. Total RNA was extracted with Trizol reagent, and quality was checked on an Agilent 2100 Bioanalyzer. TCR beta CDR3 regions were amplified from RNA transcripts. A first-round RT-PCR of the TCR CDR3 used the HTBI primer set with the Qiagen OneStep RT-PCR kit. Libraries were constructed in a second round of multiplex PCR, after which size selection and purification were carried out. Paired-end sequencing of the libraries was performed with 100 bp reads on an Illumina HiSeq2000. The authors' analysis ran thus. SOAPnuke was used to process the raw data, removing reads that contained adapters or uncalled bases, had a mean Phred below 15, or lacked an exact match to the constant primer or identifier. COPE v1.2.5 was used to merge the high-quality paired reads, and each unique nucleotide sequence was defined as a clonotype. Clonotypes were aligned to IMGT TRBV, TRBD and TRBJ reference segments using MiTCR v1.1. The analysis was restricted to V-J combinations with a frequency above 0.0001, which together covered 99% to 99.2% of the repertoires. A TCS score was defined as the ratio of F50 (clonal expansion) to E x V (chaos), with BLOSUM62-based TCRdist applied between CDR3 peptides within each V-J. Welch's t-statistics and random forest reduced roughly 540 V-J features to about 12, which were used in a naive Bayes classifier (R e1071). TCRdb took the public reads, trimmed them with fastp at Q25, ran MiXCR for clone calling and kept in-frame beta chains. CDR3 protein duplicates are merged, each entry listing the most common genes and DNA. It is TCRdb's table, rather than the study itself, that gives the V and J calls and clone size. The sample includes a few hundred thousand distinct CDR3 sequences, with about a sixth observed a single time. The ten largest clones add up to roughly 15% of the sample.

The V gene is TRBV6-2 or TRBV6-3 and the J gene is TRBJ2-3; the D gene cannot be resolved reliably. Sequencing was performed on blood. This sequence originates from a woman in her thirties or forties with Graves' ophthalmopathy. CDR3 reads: CASSYDGVADTQYF. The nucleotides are TGTGCCAGCAGTTACGACGGTGTGGCAGATACGCAGTATTTT.